These 9 T cell receptor beta chains came from one sample sequenced in a study of neoadjuvant anti-PD-1 for oral cavity cancer. The method was immunoSEQ multiplex PCR; TCRdb's version includes in-frame clones alone and lacks a portion of them. This sample has 75,000 or so clones; 84% occur once, and the top ten carry over 3%. Sequencing was performed on PBMCs, taken before nivolumab (anti-PD-1) treatment. These receptors all stem from a person between 40 and 85 years old with oral cavity squamous cell carcinoma.

This rearrangement joins TRBV7-8 to TRBJ1-1, with a weak D call TRBD1 (5 bases). V dropped 0 bases and J dropped 7 bases, with 9 bases sitting between them. The germline CDR1 and CDR2 sequences are SGHVS and FQNEAQ. CDR3 length equals 13 residues. The CDR3 spells CASSLAGTDEAFF. As DNA, the CDR3 is TGTGCCAGCAGCTTAGCCGGGACCGATGAAGCTTTCTTT.

This clone was seen once. The chain joins TRBV30 to TRBJ2-6; 7 bases map to TRBD1. Unmatched junction bases numbered 5, after V lost 3 bases and J lost 0 bases. Germline V CDR1 and CDR2: GTSNPN, SVGIG (reference sequence). CDR3 length: 16 residues. CDR3 sequence: CAWSRQGTSGANVLTF. Here the CDR3 DNA reads TGTGCCTGGAGCCGACAGGGAACCTCTGGGGCCAACGTCCTGACTTTC. Supplemented by reference TRBV30 and TRBJ2-6, the full variable domain reads SQTIHQWPATLVQPVGSPLSLECTVEGTSNPNLYWYRQAAGRGLQLLFYSVGIGQISSEVPQNLSASRPQDRQFILSSKKLLLSDSGFYLCAWSRQGTSGANVLTFGAGSRLTVL.

The chain links TRBV9 to TRBJ2-1; D is perhaps TRBD2 (7 bases). The V gene's germline CDR1 is SGDLS and CDR2 YYNGEE. V lost 0 bases, J lost 7 bases, and 20 bases lay in between. There are 17 residues in the CDR3. Written as DNA, the CDR3 is TGTGCCAGCAGCGTAGGAGGGTCTAGCGGAGGGGGGAATGAGCAGTTCTTC. Residues: CASSVGGSSGGGNEQFF.

CDR3 DNA: TGTGCCAGCAGAGGGACAGGGGGTGGGTATGGCTACACCTTC. This sequence encodes CASRGTGGGYGYTF. The rearrangement links TRBV27 to TRBJ1-2; TRBD1 matches 11 bases. The J segment lost 5 bases and the V segment lost 6 bases, leaving 5 bases of the junction unmatched. Germline CDR1 reads MNHEY; CDR2 reads SMNVEV (reference sequence). CDR3 length: 14 residues.

This chain's CDR3 is CASSLPETEKETQYF. The DNA of the CDR3 is TGCGCCAGCAGCTTGCCCGAGACAGAGAAAGAGACCCAGTACTTC. This chain connects TRBV5-1 to TRBJ2-5, with TRBD1 as a possible D gene (5 bases). The germline CDR1 and CDR2 sequences are SGHRS and YFSETQ. V lost 1 base and J lost 3, with 13 bases in between. CDR3 length: 15 residues.

The chain carries TRBV5-1 and TRBJ2-2; 10 bases line up with TRBD1. V trimming: 2 bases; J trimming: 8 bases; junction bases outside the gene matches: 6. Germline CDR1 reads SGHRS; CDR2 reads YFSETQ. The CDR3 is made up of 15 amino acids. For the CDR3, the DNA is TGCGCCAGCAGCTTCGGGACAGGGGAACCAGGGGAGCTGTTTTTT. Protein sequence: CASSFGTGEPGELFF. The whole variable domain, filled in from reference TRBV5-1 and TRBJ2-2, reads KAGVTQTPRYLIKTRGQQVTLSCSPISGHRSVSWYQQTPGQGLQFLFEYFSETQRNKGNFPGRFSGRQFSNSRSEMNVSTLELGDSALYLCASSFGTGEPGELFFGEGSRLTVL.

The CDR3 region is CASSLELLTGEAFF. The CDR3 bases are TGTGCCAGCAGCTTAGAGCTGTTGACGGGAGAAGCTTTCTTT. V and J are TRBV7-8 and TRBJ1-1; no definite D call. The length of the CDR3 is 14 residues. V shed 1 base and J shed 8 bases, with 14 bases lying between them. Germline lookup yields CDR1 SGHVS and CDR2 FQNEAQ.

The rearrangement links TRBV27 to TRBJ2-7; weak D call: TRBD2 (5 bases). The CDR3 contains 18 residues. V dropped 0 bases and J dropped 3 bases, with 21 bases sitting between them. Per germline, CDR1 MNHEY and CDR2 SMNVEV (reference sequence). CDR3 sequence reads: CASSLSPPRAARVYEQYF. The CDR3 nucleotides read TGTGCCAGCAGTTTATCGCCGCCACGGGCGGCGAGGGTCTACGAGCAGTACTTC.

The chain is built from TRBV19 and TRBJ2-6; TRBD2 might be the D (5 bases). Per germline, CDR1 LNHDA and CDR2 SQIVND (reference sequence). The V end was cut by 0 bases, the J end by 2 bases, with 5 bases between. This CDR3 contains 15 residues. The DNA of the CDR3 is TGTGCCAGTAGTATAGAGAGGGCTGGGGCCAACGTCCTGACTTTC. Its protein is CASSIERAGANVLTF.